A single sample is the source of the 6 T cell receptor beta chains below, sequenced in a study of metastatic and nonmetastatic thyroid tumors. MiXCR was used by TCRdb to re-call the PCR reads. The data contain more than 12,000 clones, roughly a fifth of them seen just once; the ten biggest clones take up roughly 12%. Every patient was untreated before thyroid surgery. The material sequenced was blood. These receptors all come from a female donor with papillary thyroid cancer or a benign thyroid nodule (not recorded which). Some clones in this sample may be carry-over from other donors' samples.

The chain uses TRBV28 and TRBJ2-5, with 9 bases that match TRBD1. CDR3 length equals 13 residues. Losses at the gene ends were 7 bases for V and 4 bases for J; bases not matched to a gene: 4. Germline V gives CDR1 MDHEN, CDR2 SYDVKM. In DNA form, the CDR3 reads TGTGCCAGCAAGGGACAGGGTGGAGAGACCCAGTACTTC. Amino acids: CASKGQGGETQYF.

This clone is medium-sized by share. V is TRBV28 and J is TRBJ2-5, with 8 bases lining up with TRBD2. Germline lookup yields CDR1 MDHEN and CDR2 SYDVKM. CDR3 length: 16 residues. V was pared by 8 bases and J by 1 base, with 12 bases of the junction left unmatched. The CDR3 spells CASCYRRGGFQETQYF. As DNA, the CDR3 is TGTGCCAGCTGCTATCGACGGGGGGGGTTCCAAGAGACCCAGTACTTC.

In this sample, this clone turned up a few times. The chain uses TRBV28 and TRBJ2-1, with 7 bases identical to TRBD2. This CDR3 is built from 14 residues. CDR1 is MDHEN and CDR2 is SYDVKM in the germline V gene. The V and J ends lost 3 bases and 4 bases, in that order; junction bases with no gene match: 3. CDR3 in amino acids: CASSLGGVYNEQFF. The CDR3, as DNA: TGTGCCAGCAGTTTGGGGGGGGTGTACAATGAGCAGTTCTTC.

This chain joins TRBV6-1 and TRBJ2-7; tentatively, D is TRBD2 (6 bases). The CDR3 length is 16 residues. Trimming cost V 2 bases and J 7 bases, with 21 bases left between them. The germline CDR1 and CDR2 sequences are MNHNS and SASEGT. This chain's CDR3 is CASSESYGGNSGEQYF. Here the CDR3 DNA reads TGTGCCAGCAGTGAATCATATGGCGGGAACTCGGGAGAGCAGTACTTC.

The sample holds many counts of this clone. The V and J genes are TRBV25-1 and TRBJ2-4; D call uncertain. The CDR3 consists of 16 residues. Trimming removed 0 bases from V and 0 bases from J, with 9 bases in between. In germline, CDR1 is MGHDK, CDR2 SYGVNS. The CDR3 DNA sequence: TGTGCCAGCAGTGAATATGATTCGGAAGCCAAAAACATTCAGTACTTC. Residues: CASSEYDSEAKNIQYF.

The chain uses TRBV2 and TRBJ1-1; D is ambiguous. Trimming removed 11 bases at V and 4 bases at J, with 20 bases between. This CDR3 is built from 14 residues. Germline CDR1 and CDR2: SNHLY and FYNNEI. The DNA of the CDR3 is TGTGCCGCCCATAGGGTCGTCCAGGTCACTGAAGCTTTCTTT. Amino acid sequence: CAAHRVVQVTEAFF.